Listed below are T cell receptor beta chains from one sample, sequenced in a study of T-cell memory formation after mild COVID-19. TCRdb re-called the 5' RACE reads with MiXCR, one entry per CDR3 protein. The sample comprises under 200,000 distinct CDR3 sequences, about 9.9% of which are singletons, and roughly 3.8% rests with the top ten. The source material was PBMCs or a T cell subset sorted from them (not recorded which). These receptors were collected from a man aged 18 to 29 who had mild COVID-19 (a few samples of this study predate the infection). Cell type and time point are not known. CDR3s include the opening cysteine and the closing phenylalanine or tryptophan. The order of the fields is V gene, J gene, clone size, D gene, CDR3 protein, CDR3 DNA. D genes are given only for firm matches. Some rows mark clone size as missing; the rest say once, few, many or name a class of expanded clone.

v_call: TRBV10-3
j_call: TRBJ1-1
clone_size: -
d_call: TRBD1
cdr3_aa: CAIKTARGLDTEAFF
cdr3_nt: TGTGCCATCAAGACGGCGAGGGGGCTCGACACTGAAGCTTTCTTT

v_call: TRBV29-1
j_call: TRBJ2-3
clone_size: few
d_call: -
cdr3_aa: CSTLGELRDTQYF
cdr3_nt: TGCAGCACCCTTGGGGAGTTGAGAGATACGCAGTATTTT

v_call: TRBV15
j_call: TRBJ2-3
clone_size: -
d_call: TRBD2
cdr3_aa: CATSRDILGGTDTQYF
cdr3_nt: TGTGCCACCAGCAGAGATATACTGGGGGGGACAGATACGCAGTATTTT

v_call: TRBV7-9
j_call: TRBJ2-1
clone_size: many
d_call: -
cdr3_aa: CASSLAGGEEQFF
cdr3_nt: TGTGCCAGCAGCTTAGCTGGGGGCGAAGAGCAGTTCTTC

v_call: TRBV2
j_call: TRBJ2-7
clone_size: -
d_call: -
cdr3_aa: CASSKIGYEQYF
cdr3_nt: TGTGCCAGCAGCAAAATAGGCTACGAGCAGTACTTC

v_call: TRBV20-1
j_call: TRBJ1-3
clone_size: -
d_call: -
cdr3_aa: CSARESLTGGGTIYF
cdr3_nt: TGCAGTGCCCGAGAGTCACTGACAGGCGGGGGCACCATATATTTT

v_call: TRBV3-1
j_call: TRBJ1-4
clone_size: -
d_call: -
cdr3_aa: CASSHRDNEKLFF
cdr3_nt: TGTGCCAGCAGCCACCGGGATAATGAAAAACTGTTTTTT

v_call: TRBV7-8
j_call: TRBJ2-3
clone_size: many
d_call: -
cdr3_aa: CASSSVGAGSTDTQYF
cdr3_nt: TGTGCCAGCAGCTCAGTGGGGGCGGGAAGCACAGATACGCAGTATTTT

v_call: TRBV6-5
j_call: TRBJ1-6
clone_size: few
d_call: -
cdr3_aa: CASSYSGAHNSPLHF
cdr3_nt: TGTGCCAGCAGTTACTCGGGGGCGCACAATTCACCCCTCCACTTT

v_call: TRBV7-2
j_call: TRBJ2-5
clone_size: few
d_call: -
cdr3_aa: CASSPRYQETQYF
cdr3_nt: TGTGCCAGCAGCCCGAGGTACCAAGAGACCCAGTACTTC

v_call: TRBV11-2
j_call: TRBJ2-5
clone_size: few
d_call: -
cdr3_aa: CASSLVSWGKQETQYF
cdr3_nt: TGTGCCAGCAGCTTAGTCTCATGGGGCAAGCAAGAGACCCAGTACTTC

v_call: TRBV9
j_call: TRBJ2-1
clone_size: few
d_call: TRBD2
cdr3_aa: CASSVLGLAGGYNEQFF
cdr3_nt: TGTGCCAGCAGCGTGTTGGGACTAGCGGGGGGTTACAATGAGCAGTTCTTC

v_call: TRBV7-2
j_call: TRBJ1-5
clone_size: -
d_call: -
cdr3_aa: CASSWQNSNQPQHF
cdr3_nt: TGTGCCAGCAGCTGGCAGAATAGCAATCAGCCCCAGCATTTT

v_call: TRBV12-3/TRBV12-4
j_call: TRBJ2-3
clone_size: few
d_call: -
cdr3_aa: CASSLVRPDTQYF
cdr3_nt: TGTGCCAGCAGTTTAGTGCGGCCAGATACGCAGTATTTT

v_call: TRBV4-1
j_call: TRBJ1-2
clone_size: many
d_call: TRBD1
cdr3_aa: CASRQPGTEYGYTF
cdr3_nt: TGCGCCAGCAGACAACCCGGGACAGAATATGGCTACACCTTC

v_call: TRBV12-3/TRBV12-4
j_call: TRBJ2-5
clone_size: -
d_call: -
cdr3_aa: CASSFMRGPEETQYF
cdr3_nt: TGTGCCAGCAGTTTTATGCGGGGGCCCGAAGAGACCCAGTACTTC

v_call: TRBV24-1
j_call: TRBJ2-1
clone_size: -
d_call: -
cdr3_aa: CASGSGYNEQFF
cdr3_nt: TGTGCCAGCGGTTCGGGATACAATGAGCAGTTCTTC

v_call: TRBV4-3
j_call: TRBJ2-3
clone_size: -
d_call: TRBD2
cdr3_aa: CASSQGLAGGRSTDTQYF
cdr3_nt: TGCGCCAGCAGCCAGGGACTAGCGGGGGGGCGCAGCACAGATACGCAGTATTTT

v_call: TRBV9
j_call: TRBJ2-2
clone_size: -
d_call: TRBD2
cdr3_aa: CASSTGLATGELFF
cdr3_nt: TGTGCCAGCAGCACCGGACTAGCGACCGGGGAGCTGTTTTTT

v_call: TRBV7-2
j_call: TRBJ2-3
clone_size: -
d_call: -
cdr3_aa: CASSLERTSSSTDTQYF
cdr3_nt: TGTGCCAGCAGCCTCGAGAGGACCTCATCTAGCACAGATACGCAGTATTTT

v_call: TRBV10-3
j_call: TRBJ1-2
clone_size: -
d_call: -
cdr3_aa: CAITVGADYGYTF
cdr3_nt: TGTGCCATCACCGTCGGGGCGGACTATGGCTACACCTTC

v_call: TRBV6-5
j_call: TRBJ2-3
clone_size: few
d_call: -
cdr3_aa: CASSSRLADTQYF
cdr3_nt: TGTGCCAGCAGTTCCAGACTAGCAGATACGCAGTATTTT

v_call: TRBV5-1
j_call: TRBJ2-3
clone_size: many
d_call: TRBD2
cdr3_aa: CASSLVGSGDGDTQYF
cdr3_nt: TGCGCCAGCAGCTTGGTCGGTAGCGGGGACGGGGATACGCAGTATTTT

v_call: TRBV14
j_call: TRBJ2-4
clone_size: once
d_call: -
cdr3_aa: CASSPSVGPLGQYF
cdr3_nt: TGTGCCAGCAGCCCCTCGGTGGGGCCCCTGGGTCAGTACTTC